The clone carrying this T cell receptor beta chain has more than one count but fewer than ten. The V gene's germline CDR1 is SGHDT and CDR2 YYEEEE. The J segment lost 3 bases and the V segment lost 3 bases, leaving 6 bases of the junction unmatched. The CDR3 runs 14 residues. TCRdb keeps only in-frame clones here, not all; method: immunoSEQ multiplex PCR. The sample lists fewer than 120,000 clones, roughly 76% occurring once. The entry originates in a study of blood T cell repertoires in COVID-19. Study-wide background: Some COVID-19 samples were acute and others convalescent; all came from the United States, Italy and Spain.

The chain couples TRBV5-6 to TRBJ2-7; 7 bases align to TRBD2. The source is a woman in her sixties or seventies with acute or convalescent COVID-19. The source material was peripheral blood. The CDR3 sequence: CASSSGLTNYEQYF. The DNA of the CDR3 is TGTGCCAGCAGCTCGGGACTAACAAACTACGAGCAGTACTTC. Variable domain in full (rest from reference TRBV5-6 and TRBJ2-7): DAGVTQSPTHLIKTRGQQVTLRCSPKSGHDTVSWYQQALGQGPQFIFQYYEEEERQRGNFPDRFSGHQFPNYSSELNVNALLLGDSALYLCASSSGLTNYEQYFGPGTRLTVT.